This record concerns one T cell receptor beta chain sequence. This clonotype was found many times. Its antigen remains undetermined. Per-base quality was not reported, and no clone a single base away is much larger than it. To demonstrate the VDJtools post-analysis software, the study profiled TCR beta repertoires from the peripheral blood of about a dozen young patients with multiple sclerosis. Multiple sclerosis patients were children and adolescents aged about 6 to 15 years. The V end loses 1 base and the J end loses 0 bases, and a stretch of 8 bases separates them. The germline V gene specifies MNHEY as CDR1 and SVGAGI as CDR2. The CDR3 numbers 15 residues from cysteine through phenylalanine. Only CDR3 DNA remains: 45 bases, in frame from the first base. The data were taken from a study of post-analysis software for immune sequencing data (dated by TCRdb to the mid-2010s). A note on the overall study: Disease courses on record covered relapsing-remitting, secondary progressive and progressive-relapsing multiple sclerosis, though some patients had no subtype annotation. The patient repertoires were set against about 12 previously published healthy control repertoires from donors whose ages ranged from roughly 6 to 27 years. A subset of samples was prepared in parallel using single-end sample barcoding, then pooled and co-amplified after Illumina adapter ligation. The research as a whole found: Significantly lower normalized Chao1 diversity was found in multiple sclerosis patients than in controls, suggesting substantial peripheral T-cell clonal expansion. The multiple sclerosis patient group was slightly younger than the control group. Strong co-clustering of samples prepared in the same batch was shown by direct clustering with F measure, prompting a batch-effect correction. Significantly higher frequencies in patients than in controls were found for several TRBV segments, including TRBV5-6, TRBV5-1 and TRBV20-1.

The method behind the library was PCR. TCRdb records Illumina HiSeq 2500 as the sequencer. To reduce PCR and sequencing biases, unique molecular identifiers were built into the TCR beta cDNA libraries. Per 1 to 10 million input T cells, roughly 0.5 million cDNA molecules were obtained, such that each molecule approximated one T cell. The same protocol used for the earlier healthy control dataset was applied to prepare and sequence the patient libraries. Within a given batch, samples were prepared together, multiplexed and sequenced on the same HiSeq lane. In the authors' own workflow: MIGEC was used to process the raw barcoded reads, and molecular identifier groups with only a single read were discarded before consensus assembly and CDR3 extraction. VDJtools was used for post-analysis of the clonotype tables, with diversity normalized by down-sampling every dataset to the smallest sample size. To correct batch-related cross-sample contamination, repertoire overlap clustering matched CDR3 amino acid sequences but not nucleotide sequences. In TCRdb, the public reads were trimmed at Q25 with fastp and aligned with MiXCR, with productive beta chains retained. Every CDR3 protein is listed once, alongside the most common genes and DNA of its rows. The V and J calls, along with clone size, are taken from TCRdb and not from the paper's own processing. This sample lists 250,000 to 300,000 distinct CDR3 sequences; 35% to 40% were detected once. The ten largest clones add up to around 5.2% of the sample.

The rearranged chain carries TRBV6-5 and TRBJ2-3; the D call is possibly TRBD1 or TRBD2, each sharing 5 bases. The sequenced sample was blood. The clonotype originates from a girl between 10 and 17 years old with multiple sclerosis. The DNA sequence is TGTGCCAGCAGTTACTACGGGGACAGCACAGATACGCAGTATTTT. The translation is CASSYYGDSTDTQYF.